This TCR beta chain was identified in a study of cytomegalovirus exposure and HLA in healthy donors. The study ran its PCR with 60 Vbeta and 13 Jbeta primers. The assay was immunoSEQ multiplex PCR, and TCRdb's table has in-frame clones only and misses some. Here the sample spans about 170,000 clones, around 75% being singletons. The germline CDR1 and CDR2 sequences are SGHTA and FQGNSA. Trimming removed 5 bases at V and 0 bases at J, with 7 bases between. This CDR3 spans 13 amino acids. The rearrangement uses TRBV7-2 and TRBJ1-1, with D unresolved. This receptor was obtained from a male donor in good health and CMV-seronegative. Sequencing was done on a sample of PBMCs. CDR3 nucleotides: TGTGCCAGCAGCCCTCGGGTGAACACTGAAGCTTTCTTT. Protein product: CASSPRVNTEAFF.